The present entry profiles one TCR beta chain with its context. The record originates from a study of regulatory T cells in long-lasting Graves disease. Stated time point: newly diagnosed GD, antithyroid drugs for less than 3 months. Generation of the TCR library employed RNA extracted from PBMCs. Investigators prepared the TCR beta libraries by applying iRepertoire HTBI primers and Arm-PCR of CDR3 regions. MiXCR was run by TCRdb on the multiplex PCR reads, yielding one entry per CDR3 protein. The table lists 200,000 to 250,000 distinct CDR3 sequences, roughly a fifth of them singletons. Trimming pared 8 bases from V and 2 bases from J, leaving 15 bases between. This CDR3 is 14 amino acids long. Germline values: CDR1 SNHLY, CDR2 FYNNEI. The sample also formed part of further work on T cells in Graves' hyperthyroidism and ophthalmopathy. From that report: Blood held most thyroid clonotypes expanded above 0.001 frequency.

Sample: peripheral blood mononuclear cells (PBMCs), taken at new diagnosis, from a patient treated with antithyroid drugs. The chain employs TRBV2 and TRBJ1-1; possibly TRBD1 for D (6 bases). The receptor's source is a woman aged 30 to 39 with Graves disease. The CDR3 here is CASFFGGKNTEAFF. The CDR3 DNA reads TGTGCCAGCTTCTTCGGGGGCAAAAACACTGAAGCTTTCTTT.